This TCR beta chain was found in a study of blood T cell repertoires in COVID-19 (dated by TCRdb to 2018 to 2020). In terms of the full investigation: Recovered participants in ImmuneRACE Cohort 3 were defined as having two consecutive negative NP/OP PCR tests, clearance from a healthcare professional, or resolution of symptoms. The material from the prospective study consisted of cDNA or gDNA derived from T cells, B-cell-depleted T cells, or PBMCs. Where available, HLA class I and class II types were obtained from metadata supplied by the sample provider rather than from assay-based typing. The dataset comprised deeply sampled blood TCRbeta repertoires from subjects exposed to, actively infected with, or recovered from COVID-19. A freely available public database, intended as a resource for researchers studying the immune response to SARS-CoV-2, is where the repertoires were released. Samples from collaborators originated in the United States, Italy and Spain and spanned both the acute and convalescent phases of COVID-19. The samples were drawn from two sources: the first 160 participants of the ongoing ImmuneRACE study, and over 950 subjects contributed by 6 global collaborators. Sample metadata almost always included a de-identified subject ID, COVID-19 status, age in years and sex.

Broader findings and caveats from the paper: The amount of clinical and demographic metadata varied by source and participant and was provided uncurated.

TCRbeta CDR3 regions were amplified from genomic DNA by means of the immunoSEQ Assay, a bias-controlled multiplex PCR. The original pipeline was this. Within the assay, amplification of reference gene primers was used to estimate how many nucleated cells each sample contained. To quantify the absolute abundance of each unique TCRbeta CDR3 rearrangement, sequence reads were collapsed and filtered. For each sample, productive Simpson clonality was calculated by taking the square root of Simpson's diversity index across productive rearrangements. Drawn from immuneACCESS, this table holds only the in-frame rearrangements with V and J called that TCRdb kept. Clones are partly lost; checked studies trace under half to an unresolved V gene and leave the rest unexplained. That table furnishes V, J and clone size, whereas the DNA furnished D and trimming. For this sample there are over 200,000 clones; 70% to 90% appear just once. The ten most abundant clones make up approximately 3.1% of the sample.

Deletion took 1 base off V and 8 bases off J, with a span of 3 bases between the germline ends. From a lookup of the germline V gene, CDR1 and CDR2 are MGHRA and YSYEKL. Taken from cysteine to phenylalanine, the CDR3 has 12 residues. Only the CDR3 DNA is retained, 36 bases long and in frame from the first base. This clone was observed a few times. No cognate antigen has been identified for it. Base qualities are not recorded, but no much larger clone differs from it by a single base. In the prospective study, participants were about 18 to 100 years old, resided in around 25 geographic areas of the United States, and were enrolled through a virtual design. To assign participants to cohorts, the prospective study relied on clinical history that participants themselves reported in a screening survey and a study questionnaire. Each participant in the prospective study had whole blood, serum and a nasopharyngeal or oropharyngeal swab collected by mobile phlebotomists. Prospective study participants could optionally give additional blood draws and questionnaires over an approximately 2-month period. Before DNA extraction, blood samples from the prospective study were shipped at room temperature or frozen.

Sample: PBMCs or T cells enriched from blood (not recorded which). This receptor chain uses TRBV4-1 and TRBJ1-6, with the D gene too uncertain to name. The sequence came from a woman aged 45-60 years in a cohort exposed to, infected with or recovered from COVID-19 (not recorded which). The CDR3 corresponds to CASSQAYSPLHF. DNA sequence: TGCGCCAGCAGCCAAGCGTATTCACCCCTCCACTTT.